This T cell receptor beta chain originates from a study of technical replicates of blood from several donors. Sequenced by immunoSEQ multiplex PCR; TCRdb stores in-frame clones only, minus some. The sample shows roughly 76,000 clones, around 94% of them seen only once. Germline V lookup: CDR1 WNHNN, CDR2 SYGVQD (reference sequence). The CDR3 consists of 16 residues. Trimming cost V 0 bases and J 6 bases; bases outside gene matches: 7. The TCR comes from a human donor in good health. Input material: T cells isolated from PBMCs. The chain is built from TRBV10-1 and TRBJ1-5, with TRBD1 identical over 8 bases. The CDR3 DNA follows: TGCGCCAGCAGTGAGTCAGGACAGGGTATTTTTCAGCCCCAGCATTTT. Translation gives CASSESGQGIFQPQHF.